This TCR beta chain was sequenced for a study of technical replicates of blood from a handful of donors. Repertoires were generated with immunoSEQ multiplex PCR, while TCRdb's copy carries only in-frame clones and drops some. The sample records approximately 73,000 clones, about nine tenths being singletons. There are 17 residues in the CDR3. The junction had 15 bases not matched to a gene; V was cut back by 7 bases and J by 2 bases. The J gene is TRBJ2-7, the V gene TRBV5-3; 10 bases map to TRBD1. TRBV5-3 is classed as an ORF, of uncertain function. The sample was T cells isolated from PBMCs. This sequence originates from a human donor in good health. The CDR3 nucleotides read TGTGCCAGAGAAACCTACCCCCGGACAGGGGGGACCTACGAGCAGTACTTC. Residues: CARETYPRTGGTYEQYF.